This T cell receptor (beta chain) was obtained from a study of spatial heterogeneity in lung cancer. Overall study context: Detected sequences consistently included more beta-chain ones than alpha-chain ones.

By frequency in the sample, this clonotype is medium-sized. Antigen: not known. The library was built for alpha chains, so this beta chain is an off-target read and its size means little. Study outcomes and limitations: The counts of expanded TCRs, ubiquitous and regional, tracked ubiquitous and regional nonsynonymous mutations, respectively. Intratumoral expanded alpha and beta TCR counts were found to track tumor mutation counts.

The CDR3 runs to 15 residues. The junction had 4 bases not matched to a gene; V was cut back by 1 base and J by 2 bases. Germline CDR1 reads MGHRA; CDR2 reads YSYEKL. Time point specified: sample taken at primary tumor resection. More than 70 TRACERx patients with early, untreated non-small cell lung cancer donated samples. TCRdb reanalysed the 5' RACE reads using MiXCR and keeps one entry per CDR3 protein. The sample has fewer than 9,000 distinct CDR3 sequences; around 7% are singletons. This rearrangement joins TRBV4-1 to TRBJ2-7, with 8 bases identical to TRBD2. The input for sequencing was lung tumor tissue, taken at surgery. The clonotype was recovered from a female donor with early-stage non-small cell lung cancer. The DNA of the CDR3 is TGCGCCAGCAGCCAAGGACTAGCGAATACCTACGAGCAGTACTTC. As protein: CASSQGLANTYEQYF.